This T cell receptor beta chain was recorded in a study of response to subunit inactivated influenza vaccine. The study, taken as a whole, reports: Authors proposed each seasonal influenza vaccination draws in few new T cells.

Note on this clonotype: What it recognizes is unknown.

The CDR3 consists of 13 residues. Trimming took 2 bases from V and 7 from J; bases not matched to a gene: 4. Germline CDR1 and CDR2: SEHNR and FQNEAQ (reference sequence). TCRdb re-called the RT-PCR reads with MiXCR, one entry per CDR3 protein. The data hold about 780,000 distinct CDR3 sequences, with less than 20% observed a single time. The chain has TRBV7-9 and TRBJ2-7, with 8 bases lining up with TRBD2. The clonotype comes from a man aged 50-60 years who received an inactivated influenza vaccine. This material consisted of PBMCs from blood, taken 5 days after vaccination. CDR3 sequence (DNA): TGTGCCAGCAGCTTACCCGGGACTAGGGAGCAGTACTTC. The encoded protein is CASSLPGTREQYF.